This T cell receptor beta chain was recorded in a study of T-cell reconstitution after alpha-beta-depleted transplantation in children. Overall study results and limits: Recipient T cells and thymic progenitors that survived gave rise to the high TCRbeta diversity observed at day 60 in some patients. At around two months after transplant, the alpha-beta T cells were reportedly derived from several hundred expanded clones that came from non-depleted graft cells.

The library targeted TCRbeta and was prepared with unique molecular identifiers. TCRdb re-called the PCR reads through MiXCR, storing one row per CDR3 protein. The table lists about 980,000 distinct CDR3 sequences, around 30% of them singletons. The length of the CDR3 is 16 residues. The germline V gene has CDR1 ENHRY and CDR2 SYGVKD. Unmatched junction bases numbered 8, after V lost 3 bases and J lost 5 bases. On this clonotype itself: No antigen is known for it.

Sequenced here: PBMCs, mostly from graft donor cells, sampled 360 days after TCRalphabeta/CD19-depleted stem cell transplant. The source of this sequence is a boy in the first two years of life who had a stem cell transplant for SCID, so the T cells may come from the graft donor. The chain couples TRBV10-3 to TRBJ2-2; 8 nucleotides align to TRBD2. The CDR3 region has the DNA TGTGCCATCAGTGAAACCGGGACTAGGAGGACCGGGGAGCTGTTTTTT. Translation: CAISETGTRRTGELFF.